The TCR beta chain described here comes from a study of blood T cell repertoires in COVID-19. The wider study: Samples representing acute and convalescent COVID-19 were sourced from the United States, Italy and Spain. Sources were T cells, B-cell-depleted T cells, or PBMCs; the material itself was cDNA or gDNA.

Germline CDR1 is MDHEN and CDR2 is SYDVKM. Trimming removed 7 bases from V and 1 base from J, with 14 bases in between. The CDR3 sequence is 15 residues long. Per the original data handling: Estimates of nucleated cell counts were drawn from the amplification of reference gene primers. Data came from immunoSEQ multiplex PCR; TCRdb stores just in-frame clones and leaves some out. The V and J calls and clone size are taken from that table; D and trimming were inferred from the DNA. The sample has 25,000 to 35,000 clones, about 80% seen once. V and J are TRBV28 and TRBJ1-5; D might be TRBD1 (5 bases). The clonotype originates from a man aged 65-85 years with active COVID-19. Sequencing was done on a sample of peripheral blood. The CDR3 sequence is CASNPPQGSNQPQHF. The CDR3 DNA is TGTGCCAGCAATCCCCCTCAGGGCAGCAATCAGCCCCAGCATTTT.